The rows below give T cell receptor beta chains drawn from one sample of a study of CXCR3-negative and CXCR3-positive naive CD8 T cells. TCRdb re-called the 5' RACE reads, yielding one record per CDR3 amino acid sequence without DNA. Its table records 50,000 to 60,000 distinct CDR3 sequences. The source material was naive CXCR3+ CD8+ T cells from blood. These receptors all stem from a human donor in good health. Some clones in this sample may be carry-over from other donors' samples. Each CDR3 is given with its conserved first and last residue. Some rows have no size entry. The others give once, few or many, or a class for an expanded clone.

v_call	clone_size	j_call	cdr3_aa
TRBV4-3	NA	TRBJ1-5	CASSTGQQNQPQHF
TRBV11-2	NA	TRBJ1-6	CASSLSLRGTDYNSPLHF
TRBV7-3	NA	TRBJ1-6	CASSFDSSNSPLHF
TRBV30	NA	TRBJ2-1	CAWRGLAGSSYNEQFF
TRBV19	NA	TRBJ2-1	CASSIGAGGPGDEQFF
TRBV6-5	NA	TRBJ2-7	CASSYSRDSYEQYF
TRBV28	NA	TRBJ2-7	CASSLGLAGGPEQYF
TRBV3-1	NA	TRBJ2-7	CASSHPGHTYEQYF
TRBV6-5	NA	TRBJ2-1	CASSVGGNEQFF
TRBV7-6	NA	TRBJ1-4	CASSLGQGAPGEKLFF
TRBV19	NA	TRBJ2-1	CASSIDLMAPLPPNEQFF
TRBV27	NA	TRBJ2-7	CASSPPAGGYEQYF
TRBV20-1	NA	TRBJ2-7	CSAGGLAEPDVYEQYF
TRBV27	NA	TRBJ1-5	CASSSGQGLGQPQHF
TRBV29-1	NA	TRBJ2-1	CSVERGSYNEQFF
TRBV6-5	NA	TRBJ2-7	CASSYFGQPLYEQYF
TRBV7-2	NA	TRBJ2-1	CASNSGTSGDEQFF
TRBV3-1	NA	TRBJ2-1	CASSQGLAGDEQFF
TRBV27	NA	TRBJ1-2	CASSEGGQNYGYTF
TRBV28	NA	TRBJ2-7	CASSLDKFYEQYF
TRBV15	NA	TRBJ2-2	CATKKPPSSGELFF
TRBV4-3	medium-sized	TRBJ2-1	CASSQDAGKNEQFF
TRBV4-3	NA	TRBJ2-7	CASSQDPGQLYEQYF
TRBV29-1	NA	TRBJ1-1	CSVEVDALEAFF
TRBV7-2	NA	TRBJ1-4	CASSLRAPPGPTNEKLFF
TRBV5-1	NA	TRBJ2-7	CASSLTPRDSSYEQYF
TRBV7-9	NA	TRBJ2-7	CASSLDPQGDEQYF